This passage covers 20 T cell receptor beta chains from one sample sequenced in a study of T cell responses to AZD1222 COVID-19 vaccine. Measured with immunoSEQ multiplex PCR; TCRdb has only the in-frame clones, and not every one. Of over 100,000 clones in the sample, around 87% are singletons; the top ten hold 4% to 6%. The sample consisted of peripheral blood, taken on day 0 of AZD1222 vaccination. These receptors were taken from an adult in good health.

A word on this clone: A read error may account for a junction end that differs from germline. V and J are TRBV5-1 and TRBJ1-2, with D hard to call. Looked up from germline, CDR1 is SGHRS and CDR2 is YFSETQ. There are 14 residues in the CDR3. CDR3 residues: CASSFWYSNDGYTF. DNA for the CDR3: TGCGCCAGCAGCTTTTGGTACAGTAACGATGGCTACACCTTC.

The V gene is TRBV9, the J gene TRBJ2-5, with TRBD2 identical over 8 bases. The V gene's germline CDR1 is SGDLS and CDR2 YYNGEE. Trimming removed 0 bases from V and 3 bases from J; junction bases left unmatched: 4. The CDR3 totals 15 residues. The CDR3 bases are TGTGCCAGCAGCGTAGGGACTAGCAGTAAAGAGACCCAGTACTTC. Translating gives CASSVGTSSKETQYF.

This rearrangement joins TRBV5-4 to TRBJ2-1; 10 bases align to TRBD2. The CDR3 covers 15 residues. V lost 4 bases to trimming and J lost 5 bases; unmatched junction nucleotides: 6. Germline V lookup: CDR1 SGHNT, CDR2 YYREEE (reference sequence). CDR3: CASSQGLARNNEQFF. CDR3 in DNA: TGTGCCAGCAGCCAGGGACTAGCGAGGAACAATGAGCAGTTCTTC.

In this sample, this clone turned up once. The J gene is TRBJ1-5, the V gene TRBV24-1; D is unresolved. The germline V gene encodes CDR1 KGHDR and CDR2 SFDVKD. V lost 4 bases, J lost 6 bases, and 12 bases lay in between. The CDR3 length is 14 residues. The CDR3 here is CATSEGQIAQPQHF. The CDR3 DNA reads TGTGCCACCAGTGAAGGGCAAATAGCTCAGCCCCAGCATTTT.

The gene calls are TRBV27 and TRBJ1-1, with 7 bases that match TRBD1. V lost 5 bases, J lost 3 bases, and 6 bases stayed unmatched. Germline CDR1 is MNHEY and CDR2 is SMNVEV (reference sequence). The CDR3 loop spans 14 amino acids. The CDR3: CASSRDREDTEAFF. DNA of the CDR3: TGTGCCAGCAGTCGCGACAGGGAGGACACTGAAGCTTTCTTT.

The chain joins TRBV18 to TRBJ1-6; 9 bases are shared with TRBD1. This CDR3 has 14 residues. Trimming removed 3 bases from V and 7 bases from J; junction bases left unmatched: 1. Germline V lookup: CDR1 KGHSH, CDR2 LQKENI. CDR3 bases: TGTGCCAGCTCACCCGGGACAGGGAATTCACCCCTCCACTTT. Encoded protein: CASSPGTGNSPLHF.

The CDR3 coding sequence is TGCGCCAGCAGTCGCAGGGACAGGGGAGACTATGGCTACACCTTC. Protein: CASSRRDRGDYGYTF. The genes are TRBV5-1 and TRBJ1-2; 10 nucleotides line up with TRBD1. Trimming took 5 bases from V and 3 from J; bases not matched to a gene: 7. Germline CDR1 reads SGHRS; CDR2 reads YFSETQ. The CDR3 is made up of 15 amino acids.

The sample holds one count of this clone. CDR3 in DNA: TGCAGTGCTAGTATAGTCGAGGGCCGGACAGATACGCAGTATTTT. This sequence encodes CSASIVEGRTDTQYF. The J gene is TRBJ2-3, the V gene TRBV20-1; D might be TRBD2 (5 bases). Trimming took off 3 bases at V and 3 bases at J, with 16 bases between the two ends. Per the germline V gene, CDR1 is DFQATT and CDR2 is SNEGSKA (reference sequence). The CDR3 spans 15 residues.

This clone appeared a single time. The chain combines TRBV28 with TRBJ2-1; TRBD2 matches at 10 bases. Germline loops: CDR1 MDHEN, CDR2 SYDVKM. V shed 6 bases and J 4 bases; nucleotides not matched to a gene: 9. CDR3 length: 16 residues. CDR3 residues: CASSPKSGGDYNEQFF. The CDR3 DNA sequence: TGTGCCAGCAGCCCAAAAAGCGGGGGGGATTACAATGAGCAGTTCTTC.

The V gene is TRBV19, the J gene TRBJ1-1; 8 positions match TRBD1. Germline values: CDR1 LNHDA, CDR2 SQIVND (reference sequence). Trimming took 5 bases from V and 4 from J; bases not matched to a gene: 9. The CDR3 extends over 15 amino acids. The CDR3 sequence: CASSSWTGSSTEAFF. Written as DNA, the CDR3 is TGTGCCAGTAGTTCCTGGACAGGGTCGAGCACTGAAGCTTTCTTT.

A remark on this clone: A junction end diverges from the germline sequence, so it may reflect a read error. The V gene is TRBV7-7, the J gene TRBJ2-1; TRBD2 matches 13 bases. CDR1 SSHAT and CDR2 FNYEAQ come from the germline V gene (reference sequence). The CDR3 is made up of 18 amino acids. CDR3 DNA: TGTGCTAGCAGCTTAGCCCCTACTAGCGGGGGGGCCGGGAATGAGCAGTTCTTC. It translates to CASSLAPTSGGAGNEQFF.

The rearrangement links TRBV4-1 to TRBJ2-7; 7 bases agree with TRBD2. Germline V CDR1 and CDR2: MGHRA, YSYEKL. The V segment lost 2 bases and the J segment 2 bases; nucleotides outside the gene matches: 3. The CDR3 spans 14 residues. The CDR3: CASSQSGTAYEQYF. For the CDR3, the DNA is TGCGCCAGCAGCCAAAGCGGGACCGCCTACGAGCAGTACTTC.

The CDR3 loop reads CASSSPVLDEQYF. The DNA of the CDR3 is TGTGCCAGCAGTTCACCAGTACTCGACGAGCAGTACTTC. The chain has TRBV6-6 and TRBJ2-7, with D unclear. Looked up from germline, CDR1 is MNHNY and CDR2 is SVGAGI (reference sequence). The CDR3 runs 13 residues. V shed 4 bases and J shed 5 bases, with 12 bases lying between them.

The chain joins TRBV5-1 to TRBJ1-2; TRBD1 matches at 10 bases. V shed 5 bases, J shed 2 bases, and the junction held 6 bases outside the gene matches. The CDR3 extends over 15 amino acids. CDR1 and CDR2 (germline): SGHRS, YFSETQ. In DNA form, the CDR3 reads TGCGCCAGCAGTACCGACAGGGGGCGGAACTATGGCTACACCTTC. It specifies CASSTDRGRNYGYTF.

J is TRBJ1-1 and V is TRBV3-1 (or the pseudogene TRBV3-2); the D is unclear. This CDR3 comprises 16 residues. Trimming left V 0 bases short and J 1 base short, with 12 bases between. Germline values: CDR1 LGHDT, CDR2 YNNKEL (reference sequence). CDR3 sequence reads: CASSQDLATKNTEAFF. The CDR3 DNA reads TGTGCCAGCAGCCAAGATTTGGCTACAAAGAACACTGAAGCTTTCTTT.

V is TRBV19 and J is TRBJ1-5; D gene unclear. The CDR3 loop spans 12 amino acids. V was trimmed by 6 bases and J by 3 bases, leaving 6 bases between them. Germline V CDR1 and CDR2: LNHDA, SQIVND (reference sequence). The CDR3 DNA follows: TGTGCCAGTAGGAGGGACAATCAGCCCCAGCATTTT. Translation: CASRRDNQPQHF.

The chain couples TRBV7-2 to TRBJ1-6; 8 nucleotides agree with TRBD1. This CDR3 has 14 amino acids. With 1 base clipped from V and 10 bases from J, the junction kept 3 bases outside the gene matches. Germline V gene lookup returns CDR1 SGHTA and CDR2 FQGNSA. The CDR3 loop is CASSLGTGYSPLHF. In DNA, the CDR3 is TGTGCCAGCAGCTTAGGGACAGGGTACTCACCCCTCCACTTT.

The chain couples TRBV7-2 to TRBJ2-5; D is perhaps TRBD2 (6 bases). The CDR3 is 16 residues long. The germline gives CDR1 SGHTA, CDR2 FQGNSA. V was shortened by 5 bases and J by 1 base, with 17 bases between the two germline ends. The CDR3 region has the DNA TGTGCCAGCAGCGGAAGCGGAACTAGCCCCCAAGAGACCCAGTACTTC. Protein sequence: CASSGSGTSPQETQYF. Full variable domain (missing parts from reference TRBV7-2 and TRBJ2-5): GAGVSQSPSNKVTEKGKDVELRCDPISGHTALYWYRQSLGQGLEFLIYFQGNSAPDKSGLPSDRFSAERTGGSVSTLTIQRTQQEDSAVYLCASSGSGTSPQETQYFGPGTRLLVL.

V and J are TRBV7-2 and TRBJ2-7; 12 nucleotides match TRBD2. This CDR3 is 16 amino acids long. J gave up 2 bases and V 4 bases, and 6 bases lay outside the gene matches. Germline CDR1 reads SGHTA; CDR2 reads FQGNSA. The CDR3 region is CASSSKWTSGTYEQYF. CDR3 nucleotides: TGTGCCAGCAGCTCCAAGTGGACTAGCGGGACCTACGAGCAGTACTTC.

This rearrangement joins TRBV7-9 to TRBJ2-5; 10 bases are shared with TRBD2. After removal of 4 bases from V and 5 bases from J, the junction contained 7 bases not matched to a gene. Germline-derived CDR1 and CDR2 are SEHNR and FQNEAQ (reference sequence). The CDR3 is made up of 15 amino acids. The CDR3 protein is CASSSTQTSGETQYF. DNA of the CDR3: TGTGCCAGCAGCTCAACCCAGACTAGCGGGGAGACCCAGTACTTC.